This TCR beta chain comes out of a study of CD8 T cells in Susac syndrome. Reverse transcription used about 0.5 to 1 ug RNA and random hexamers. MiXCR, run by TCRdb on the immunoSEQ multiplex PCR reads, gives a single entry per CDR3 protein. Of 85,000 to 90,000 distinct CDR3 sequences listed, just under 95% were seen once; the top ten hold about 0.32%. Germline CDR1 and CDR2: MNHEY and SVGAGI. Trimming removed 2 bases at V and 0 bases at J, with 10 bases between. The CDR3 loop spans 15 amino acids. Sequencing input: CD8+ T cells from PBMCs. This TCR came from a human donor in good health. The rearrangement links TRBV6-5 to TRBJ1-2; D is unresolved. The CDR3 nucleotides read TGTGCCAGCAGTTACAGCGGGGAGGCTAACTATGGCTACACCTTC. This sequence encodes CASSYSGEANYGYTF.